Listed below are T cell receptor beta chains from one sample, sequenced in a study of response to subunit inactivated influenza vaccine. TCRdb re-analysed the RT-PCR reads in MiXCR, keeping a single row per CDR3 protein. Here the sample spans some 500,000 distinct CDR3 sequences, under 15% being singletons. Here the sequenced sample was PBMCs from blood, taken around seven weeks after vaccination. Receptor source: a man aged 50 to 59 who received an inactivated influenza vaccine. The CDR3 runs from the conserved cysteine through the conserved F or W.

v_gene: TRBV5-1; j_gene: TRBJ1-4; CDR3aa: CASNPSGATNEKLFF
v_gene: TRBV20-1; j_gene: TRBJ2-6; CDR3aa: CSAAAGANVLTF
v_gene: TRBV18; j_gene: TRBJ2-7; CDR3aa: CASSPVGRDYEQYF
v_gene: TRBV20-1; j_gene: TRBJ1-2; CDR3aa: CSAKGEVYGYTF
v_gene: TRBV7-9; j_gene: TRBJ2-7; CDR3aa: CASSSPGLGDSSYEQYF
v_gene: TRBV6-1; j_gene: TRBJ1-1; CDR3aa: CASRPGTGGRNTEAFF
v_gene: TRBV15; j_gene: TRBJ2-5; CDR3aa: CATSRDPTSGRETQYF
v_gene: TRBV6-2/TRBV6-3; j_gene: TRBJ2-1; CDR3aa: CASGIGVSYNEQFF
v_gene: TRBV7-8; j_gene: TRBJ2-3; CDR3aa: CASSNPGTVNTDTQYF
v_gene: TRBV11-1; j_gene: TRBJ2-5; CDR3aa: CASSVGQDQETQYF
v_gene: TRBV4-2; j_gene: TRBJ1-5; CDR3aa: CASSQVGSNQPQHF
v_gene: TRBV6-5; j_gene: TRBJ2-7; CDR3aa: CASSSPSQGHEQYF
v_gene: TRBV6-1; j_gene: TRBJ1-1; CDR3aa: CASRSRGFTEAFF
v_gene: TRBV10-3; j_gene: TRBJ2-1; CDR3aa: CAITGTSGGEQFF
v_gene: TRBV2; j_gene: TRBJ1-1; CDR3aa: CASKYDTEAFF
v_gene: TRBV9; j_gene: TRBJ2-7; CDR3aa: CASQGQGFGEQYF
v_gene: TRBV15; j_gene: TRBJ1-2; CDR3aa: CATSRDRDALGYGYTF
v_gene: TRBV12-3/TRBV12-4; j_gene: TRBJ2-3; CDR3aa: CASSTVRGSDTQYF
v_gene: TRBV30; j_gene: TRBJ2-2; CDR3aa: CAWSPEDGELFF
v_gene: TRBV2; j_gene: TRBJ1-6; CDR3aa: CASREQYNSPLHF
v_gene: TRBV5-6; j_gene: TRBJ2-3; CDR3aa: CASSWSFKDTQYF
v_gene: TRBV7-9; j_gene: TRBJ2-1; CDR3aa: CASSELNNEQFF
v_gene: TRBV28; j_gene: TRBJ1-5; CDR3aa: CASSWTEIQPQHF
v_gene: TRBV11-2; j_gene: TRBJ2-6; CDR3aa: CASSSYRQGSSSGANVLTF
v_gene: TRBV7-9; j_gene: TRBJ2-7; CDR3aa: CASSKGLAGAGEQYF
v_gene: TRBV13; j_gene: TRBJ1-4; CDR3aa: CASSLGQGGEKLFF
v_gene: TRBV6-2/TRBV6-3; j_gene: TRBJ2-7; CDR3aa: CASSPLLMGYYEQYF
v_gene: TRBV6-2/TRBV6-3; j_gene: TRBJ2-1; CDR3aa: CASNPGHRVGYNEQFF
v_gene: TRBV20-1; j_gene: TRBJ2-5; CDR3aa: CSARPGTSGSETQYF
v_gene: TRBV12-3/TRBV12-4; j_gene: TRBJ2-5; CDR3aa: CASSFRSPAETQYF
v_gene: TRBV5-1; j_gene: TRBJ2-2; CDR3aa: CASSGTGQNTGELFF
v_gene: TRBV7-2; j_gene: TRBJ2-7; CDR3aa: CASSLATDRGREQYF
v_gene: TRBV4-1; j_gene: TRBJ2-5; CDR3aa: CASSQARTAETQYF
v_gene: TRBV5-1; j_gene: TRBJ1-2; CDR3aa: CASSLAREGYTF
v_gene: TRBV6-5; j_gene: TRBJ2-7; CDR3aa: CASSYRGISYEQYF
v_gene: TRBV20-1; j_gene: TRBJ2-2; CDR3aa: CSAFHPDLVTGELFF
v_gene: TRBV20-1; j_gene: TRBJ2-5; CDR3aa: CSAGWLQGNQETQYF
v_gene: TRBV7-9; j_gene: TRBJ2-5; CDR3aa: CASSSSEGAQYF
v_gene: TRBV20-1; j_gene: TRBJ2-5; CDR3aa: CSARDPLAGGRETQYF
v_gene: TRBV12-3/TRBV12-4; j_gene: TRBJ1-5; CDR3aa: CASSFSGYHQPQHF
v_gene: TRBV7-3; j_gene: TRBJ2-3; CDR3aa: CASSTPTVEGGTDTQYF
v_gene: TRBV20-1; j_gene: TRBJ2-7; CDR3aa: CSAQREEVYEQYF
v_gene: TRBV9; j_gene: TRBJ2-7; CDR3aa: CASNGGTASYEQYF
v_gene: TRBV7-9; j_gene: TRBJ2-7; CDR3aa: CASSLAPIGVGDEQYF
v_gene: TRBV20-1; j_gene: TRBJ2-2; CDR3aa: CSATGTSGASGELFF
v_gene: TRBV5-5; j_gene: TRBJ2-3; CDR3aa: CASSFRTSGVADTQYF